What follows is one T cell receptor (beta chain) and its context. Its recognized antigen is unknown. No base-level quality is on record; no much larger clone is a single base apart. The source of the sample is a study of shared clonotypes between healthy human individuals (dated by TCRdb to the early 2020s). For context, the study as a whole: Two women and three men aged 18 to 49 years were included in the cohort. Per donor, leukapheresis produced somewhere between about 0.94 and 10 billion PBMCs. Per donor, three plates each were used for CD4 naive and CD4 memory, two for CD8 naive, and one for CD8 memory. Blood TCR repertoires of four to six healthy adults were deeply sequenced to estimate repertoire size and the extent of clonotype sharing between individuals. Libraries were prepared and TCR repertoires were sequenced by different laboratories using diverse techniques, in order to increase sequencing depth and limit assay-specific biases.

CD8 naive samples consisted of CD45RO-negative cells that were positively selected for CCR7, yielding a CD45RA+CCR7+ population without TemRA cells. The donors were healthy, HIV-negative adults who had no recently reported acute infections or vaccinations. Only Caucasian adults living in Nashville, Tennessee, USA were represented among the donors. Blood was collected by leukapheresis, and PBMCs were isolated by Ficoll-Histopaque density gradient centrifugation and then cryopreserved in liquid nitrogen vapor phase. Analytical flow cytometry was used to check the purity and quantity of each magnetically sorted T cell population. Genomic DNA was isolated from every sorted fraction and measured by UV absorbance on a Nanodrop 2000c. Deletion took 0 bases off V and 2 bases off J, with a span of 8 bases between the germline ends. Including the terminal cysteine and phenylalanine, the CDR3 comprises 14 residues. Of the read, only the CDR3 DNA is kept; its 42 bases are in frame from base 1. The germline V gene yields SGHVS for CDR1 and FNYEAQ for CDR2.

Study-wide conclusions, independent of this receptor: Clonotypes shared by all four sorted-subset donors showed higher generation probabilities than non-shared clonotypes. Pairwise subsampling indicated that sequencing depth was expected to affect the degree of clonotype sharing among donors. Sampling was restricted to blood, and TCR repertoires in tissue are likely to differ from TCR repertoires in blood. Around 5.4% of naive CD4, 3.5% of naive CD8, around 2.3% of memory CD4, and roughly 0.4% of memory CD8 clonotypes were shared across several donors. The genetic and exposure-history diversity represented was limited by the small number of donors. Estimated clonotype richness was generally larger for naive than for memory subsets. Even with the large sequencing depth, rarefaction of the sorted-subset datasets indicated that sequencing was incomplete.

TCR CDR3 regions were amplified from genomic DNA by multiplex PCR using the deep immunoSEQ assay. For each cell subset, the extracted genomic DNA was distributed evenly across all wells of several immunoSEQ 96-well plates, and each plate served as one replicate. For sorted subsets, roughly 200 ng of genomic DNA, equivalent to about 30,000 T cell genomes, went into each replicate PCR. Purified libraries were quantified with a Qubit 3.0 fluorometer, sized on a Bioanalyzer 2100, and re-quantified with the KAPA Library Quantification kit. Each immunoSEQ 96-well plate was sequenced on its own single-read 150-cycle Illumina NextSeq 550 flow cell. The published analysis was carried out like this. Because the immunoSEQ output held only junctional sequences and lacked quality scores, the filtering could not match the filtering applied to full-length reads. Sequences were annotated with PyIR, a Python wrapper for IgBLAST v1.9, using IMGT germline references to assign V/J genes and CDR3. Reads were removed for weak V/J assignments (E-value above 1e-6), missing CDR3, stop codons, out-of-frame junctions, or ambiguous translated residues. V3J clonotypes were defined as sequences sharing the same inferred V gene, J gene, and CDR3 amino acid sequence. Percentage overlap between repertoires was calculated by dividing the number of shared unique clonotypes by the size of the smaller repertoire. Three approaches were used to assess repertoire richness: RTK rarefaction, the Chao1 estimator, and Recon v2.1 estimates of unobserved clonotypes. Generation probabilities for all TCRbeta clonotypes obtained by the gDNA method from several donors were computed using OLGA. TCRdb took this table from immuneACCESS and kept in-frame rearrangements with V and J called. Such tables lack part of the clones; where checked against another copy, unresolved V genes explain under half of the gap, and the rest is unexplained. That table gives V, J and clone size, and the DNA gave D and trimming. The sample includes under 2,000,000 clones, with about 94% observed a single time. The ten largest clones represent 1% to 1.5% of the sample.

Sequenced input: naive CD8+ T cells sorted from blood. In light of the paper, this sample's cell subset or site label describes: CD45RA+CCR7+. The TCR sequence derives from a man aged 18 to 29 in good health. Here the chain combines TRBV7-6 and TRBJ2-7; confidence is insufficient to name the D gene. The DNA sequence follows: TGTGCCAGCAGCTTAGCCGGTAGAACCTACGAGCAGTACTTC. Its protein is CASSLAGRTYEQYF.